Below, one T cell receptor (beta chain) is given with its context. Its antigen is still unknown. These data belong to a study of shared clonotypes between healthy human individuals. About the study: Plates per donor: three CD4 naive, three CD4 memory, two CD8 naive, one CD8 memory.

CDR3 length: 15 residues. Germline-derived CDR1 and CDR2 are SEHNR and FQNEAQ (reference sequence). Trimming cost V 7 bases and J 4 bases, with 20 bases left between them. Evenly divided among several immunoSEQ plates was the genomic DNA of each subset. Sequencing was performed with immunoSEQ multiplex PCR; in TCRdb, only in-frame clones are kept and a portion is missing. The sample records about 2 million clones, roughly 94% being singletons. General observations from the study: The naive CD4 repertoires of a handful of donors were compared, and around 5% of clonotypes were shared.

Splitting the CD4+ cells yielded a CD45RA+ naive subset and a CD45RA-negative memory subset. The origin of this receptor is a man aged 18 to 29 in good health. This sequence joins TRBV7-9 and TRBJ2-7, with TRBD1 as a possible D gene (6 bases). Specimen: naive CD4+ T cells sorted from blood. Subset indicated: CD45RA+ positively selected. As DNA, the CDR3 is TGTGCCAGCACCCCCTACGAGGGGGTAAGGTACGAGCAGTACTTC. It codes for CASTPYEGVRYEQYF.